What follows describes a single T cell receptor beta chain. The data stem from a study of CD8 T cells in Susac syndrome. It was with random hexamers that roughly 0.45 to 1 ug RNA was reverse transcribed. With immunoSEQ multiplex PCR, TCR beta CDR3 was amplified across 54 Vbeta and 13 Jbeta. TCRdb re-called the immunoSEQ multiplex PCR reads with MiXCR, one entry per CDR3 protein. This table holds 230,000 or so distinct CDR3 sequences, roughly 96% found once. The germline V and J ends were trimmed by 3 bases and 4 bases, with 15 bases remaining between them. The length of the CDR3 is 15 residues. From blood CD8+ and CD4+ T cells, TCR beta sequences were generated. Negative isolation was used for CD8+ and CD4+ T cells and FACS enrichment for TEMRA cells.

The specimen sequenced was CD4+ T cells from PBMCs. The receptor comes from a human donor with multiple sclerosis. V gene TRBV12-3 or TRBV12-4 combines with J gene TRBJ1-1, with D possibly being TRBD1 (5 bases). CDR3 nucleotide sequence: TGTGCCAGCAGTTTTCACAGGCCCGGAGGCACTGAAGCTTTCTTT. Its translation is CASSFHRPGGTEAFF.